This TCR beta chain derives from a study of T cell responses to AZD1222 COVID-19 vaccine. Study information: Some second doses came at about 4 weeks and others at about 12 weeks; these were pooled. Study-wide findings and caveats: Unmutated variant regions are reportedly the target of nearly half of TCRs that are spike-specific. Spike was spanned by vaccine-associated CD4 TCRs, which were dominant at 160-218 and 743-854. Baseline serology detected seropositivity in only five to seven AZD1222 recipients.

On this clone itself: Its target is not known.

Profiled with immunoSEQ multiplex PCR; TCRdb holds only in-frame clones, not every one. The sample shows over 150,000 clones, 88% of them seen only once. CDR1 and CDR2 from the germline V gene are MGHDK and SYGVNS. This CDR3 has 15 amino acids. Between the trimmed V and J ends, which lost 4 bases and 1 base, there was a span of 10 bases. The genes are TRBV25-1 and TRBJ1-4; D is undetermined. Sequencing used peripheral blood, obtained on day 0 of AZD1222 vaccination. This TCR came from an adult in good health. CDR3 sequence reads: CASSAPEETNEKLFF. In DNA, the CDR3 is TGTGCCAGCAGTGCCCCAGAGGAAACTAATGAAAAACTGTTTTTT.